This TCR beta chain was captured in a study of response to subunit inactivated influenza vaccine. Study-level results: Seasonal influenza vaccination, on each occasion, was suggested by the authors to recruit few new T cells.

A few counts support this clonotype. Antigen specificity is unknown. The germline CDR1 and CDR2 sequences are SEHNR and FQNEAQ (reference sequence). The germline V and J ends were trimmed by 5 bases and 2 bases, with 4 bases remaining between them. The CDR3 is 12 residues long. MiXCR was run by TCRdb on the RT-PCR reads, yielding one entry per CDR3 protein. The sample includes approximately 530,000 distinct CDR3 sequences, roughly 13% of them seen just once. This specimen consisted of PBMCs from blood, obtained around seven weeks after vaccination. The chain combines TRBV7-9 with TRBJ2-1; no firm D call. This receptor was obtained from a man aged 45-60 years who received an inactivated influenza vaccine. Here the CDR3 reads CASSQPYNEQFF. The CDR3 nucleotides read TGTGCCAGCAGCCAACCCTACAATGAGCAGTTCTTC.